These T cell receptor beta chains were read from a single sample in a study of control samples from healthy donors and cancer patients. Generated by immunoSEQ multiplex PCR, the TCRdb table keeps only in-frame clones and is missing some. Of about 75,000 clones in the sample, about four fifths were seen once. The specimen was blood. The receptors here all came from a man aged 45-60 years in good health. The CDR3 runs from the conserved cysteine through the conserved F or W. The D gene is left open where the match is weak. Part of the rows lack a size; the others show once, few, many or a class for expanded clones.

J: TRBJ1-1
size: .
V: TRBV13
D: .
CDR3: CASSHRVEGTEAFF
DNA: TGTGCCAGCAGCCACAGGGTTGAGGGCACTGAAGCTTTCTTT

J: TRBJ2-7
size: .
V: TRBV6-6
D: .
CDR3: CASTNRASGSYEQYF
DNA: TGTGCCAGCACCAACAGGGCTAGCGGATCCTACGAGCAGTACTTC

J: TRBJ2-3
size: .
V: TRBV4-2
D: TRBD2
CDR3: CASSQPLAGPGDTQYF
DNA: TGTGCCAGCAGCCAACCACTAGCGGGGCCCGGGGATACGCAGTATTTT

J: TRBJ2-3
size: few
V: TRBV10-3
D: TRBD2
CDR3: CAISDRNSGSSDTQYF
DNA: TGTGCCATCAGTGACCGGAATAGCGGGAGTTCAGATACGCAGTATTTT

J: TRBJ2-5
size: once
V: TRBV5-1
D: .
CDR3: CASSFQQETQYF
DNA: TGCGCCAGCAGCTTTCAGCAAGAGACCCAGTACTTC

J: TRBJ2-7
size: .
V: TRBV28
D: .
CDR3: CATHSRQGLTYEQYF
DNA: TGTGCCACCCACTCTAGACAGGGACTTACGTACGAGCAGTACTTC

J: TRBJ2-1
size: .
V: TRBV25-1
D: .
CDR3: CASSEGISVRDNEQFF
DNA: TGTGCCAGCAGTGAAGGGATAAGCGTACGGGACAATGAGCAGTTCTTC

J: TRBJ1-4
size: .
V: TRBV3-1/TRBV3-2
D: .
CDR3: CASSQGTAGLEKLFF
DNA: TGTGCCAGCAGCCAAGGCACGGCAGGTTTGGAAAAACTGTTTTTT

J: TRBJ1-1
size: .
V: TRBV30
D: TRBD1
CDR3: CAGTGNLNTEAFF
DNA: TGTGCCGGGACAGGGAACCTGAACACTGAAGCTTTCTTT

J: TRBJ1-1
size: .
V: TRBV6-5
D: .
CDR3: CASSPAGTNTEAFF
DNA: TGTGCCAGCAGCCCGGCGGGGACCAACACTGAAGCTTTCTTT

J: TRBJ2-2
size: .
V: TRBV6-6
D: TRBD1
CDR3: CASRVGQGFAGELFF
DNA: TGTGCCAGCAGAGTGGGACAGGGGTTTGCCGGGGAGCTGTTTTTT

J: TRBJ2-4
size: .
V: TRBV2
D: .
CDR3: CASSEHSSIQYF
DNA: TGTGCCAGCAGTGAACACAGCAGTATTCAGTACTTC

J: TRBJ2-3
size: .
V: TRBV29-1
D: .
CDR3: CSVEDLGRSTDTQYF
DNA: TGCAGCGTTGAAGATTTAGGCCGGAGCACAGATACGCAGTATTTT

J: TRBJ2-1
size: .
V: TRBV29-1
D: .
CDR3: CSVDKRARSYNEQFF
DNA: TGCAGCGTTGATAAGCGGGCCCGCTCCTACAATGAGCAGTTCTTC

J: TRBJ2-7
size: .
V: TRBV6-5
D: TRBD1
CDR3: CASSSPGQGSYEQYF
DNA: TGTGCCAGCAGTTCGCCGGGACAGGGGTCGTACGAGCAGTACTTC

J: TRBJ1-2
size: .
V: TRBV9
D: TRBD1
CDR3: CASSPGGPGENYGYTF
DNA: TGTGCCAGCAGCCCAGGGGGCCCCGGGGAAAACTATGGCTACACCTTC

J: TRBJ1-5
size: few
V: TRBV7-9
D: .
CDR3: CASSLDSVSNQPQHF
DNA: TGTGCCAGCAGCTTAGATTCGGTTAGCAATCAGCCCCAGCATTTT

J: TRBJ2-1
size: few
V: TRBV7-2
D: .
CDR3: CASSLMGRDEQFF
DNA: TGTGCCAGCAGCTTAATGGGCCGGGATGAGCAGTTCTTC

J: TRBJ1-4
size: few
V: TRBV18
D: .
CDR3: CASSPRGGANEKLFF
DNA: TGTGCCAGCTCACCAAGGGGAGGCGCTAATGAAAAACTGTTTTTT

J: TRBJ1-5
size: .
V: TRBV19
D: TRBD1
CDR3: CASSDGQGASQPQHF
DNA: TGTGCCAGTAGTGATGGACAGGGGGCTTCTCAGCCCCAGCATTTT

J: TRBJ1-4
size: .
V: TRBV4-1
D: .
CDR3: CASSQNLNEKLFF
DNA: TGCGCCAGCAGCCAAAACCTTAATGAAAAACTGTTTTTT

J: TRBJ1-1
size: once
V: TRBV10-3
D: .
CDR3: CAIRRDDGTEAFF
DNA: TGTGCCATCAGAAGGGATGATGGCACTGAAGCTTTCTTT

J: TRBJ1-5
size: .
V: TRBV27
D: .
CDR3: CASSLEGRNQPQHF
DNA: TGTGCCAGCAGTTTAGAGGGACGCAATCAGCCCCAGCATTTT

J: TRBJ2-3
size: .
V: TRBV5-4
D: TRBD2
CDR3: CASSLAGLATTDTQYF
DNA: TGTGCCAGCAGCTTGGCGGGACTAGCGACCACAGATACGCAGTATTTT

J: TRBJ1-6
size: few
V: TRBV6-5
D: .
CDR3: CASSYQQDFGSPLHF
DNA: TGTGCCAGCAGTTACCAACAGGATTTTGGTTCACCCCTCCACTTT

J: TRBJ2-5
size: .
V: TRBV28
D: .
CDR3: CASVWGASSETQYF
DNA: TGTGCCAGCGTCTGGGGGGCCTCCAGCGAGACCCAGTACTTC